This T cell receptor beta chain was obtained from a study of PD-L1 blockade in urothelial cancer. The wider study: Prior chemotherapy regimens per patient numbered 0 to 3. Blood analysis was done at 3 weeks (second dose) and 6 weeks after treatment began.

This CDR3 spans 13 amino acids. The germline V gene has CDR1 SSHAT and CDR2 FNYEAQ (reference sequence). The patients had locally advanced or metastatic urothelial carcinoma. This clone turned up a few times. As yet, its antigen is unknown. One end of the junction does not line up with germline, which may come from a read error. Libraries were prepared by immunoSEQ multiplex PCR; TCRdb keeps only in-frame clonotypes and omits some of them. Here the sample spans about 28,000 clones, roughly 80% being singletons. Study results and caveats: Better survival was forecast by a pretreatment blood TCR clonality below the median.

The gene calls are TRBV7-7 and TRBJ2-1, with D perhaps matching TRBD1 (6 bases). The sequencing here drew on PBMCs, taken around atezolizumab (anti-PD-L1) treatment. The TCR comes from a man aged 50-59 years with urothelial cancer. CDR3: CASSTGQGNEQFF. CDR3 in DNA: TGTGCTAGCAGCACGGGACAAGGCAATGAGCAGTTCTTC. Filled out from reference TRBV7-7 and TRBJ2-1, the complete variable domain reads GAGVSQSPRYKVTKRGQDVTLRCDPISSHATLYWYQQALGQGPEFLTYFNYEAQPDKSGLPSDRFSAERPEGSISTLTIQRTEQRDSAMYRCASSTGQGNEQFFGPGTRLTVL.